Each of the 21 T cell receptor beta chains below was sequenced from the same sample in a study of cytomegalovirus exposure and HLA in healthy donors. The PCR made use of 60 Vbeta and 13 Jbeta primers. The protocol was immunoSEQ multiplex PCR, while the TCRdb copy is restricted to in-frame clones and leaves out a portion. The sample consists of 170,000 or so clones, about 80% of them appearing once. Sequencing was performed on PBMCs. These receptors originate from a woman between 50 and 59 years old in good health and CMV-seropositive.

This clone appeared a single time. This rearrangement joins TRBV15 to TRBJ2-3; TRBD1 agrees at 7 bases. The ends lost 1 base at V and 1 base at J; junction bases unmatched: 2. The CDR3 loop spans 15 amino acids. Germline V gene lookup returns CDR1 LNHNV and CDR2 YYDKDF (reference sequence). In DNA, the CDR3 is TGTGCCACCAGCAGAGGACAGGGCGGCACAGATACGCAGTATTTT. This translates into CATSRGQGGTDTQYF. The entire variable domain, with the rest obtained from reference TRBV15 and TRBJ2-3, is as follows: DAMVIQNPRYQVTQFGKPVTLSCSQTLNHNVMYWYQQKSSQAPKLLFHYYDKDFNNEADTPDNFQSRRPNTSFCFLDIRSPGLGDTAMYLCATSRGQGGTDTQYFGPGTRLTVL.

This clone was observed once. This chain connects TRBV2 to TRBJ2-5; TRBD1 is a possible D gene (5 bases). Germline V gives CDR1 SNHLY, CDR2 FYNNEI. This CDR3 has 13 residues. With 7 bases removed from V and 5 bases from J, the gap between germline ends came to 14 bases. CDR3 DNA sequence: TGTGCCAGCACATGGGGCCTGAAGGAGACCCAGTACTTC. It is translated as CASTWGLKETQYF.

CDR3 in DNA: TGTGCCAGTAGTACCGGCTCTGGAAACACCATATATTTT. Amino acid sequence: CASSTGSGNTIYF. The chain links TRBV19 to TRBJ1-3; D is undetermined. V was shortened by 4 bases and J by 0 bases, with 4 bases between the two germline ends. This CDR3 contains 13 residues. Germline V CDR1 and CDR2: LNHDA, SQIVND (reference sequence).

This clone was seen a few times. The CDR3 spells CASSLPGQGSYEQYF. DNA of the CDR3: TGTGCCAGCAGCTTACCGGGACAGGGTTCCTACGAGCAGTACTTC. The chain joins TRBV7-9 to TRBJ2-7; TRBD1 agrees at 9 bases. The CDR3 spans 15 residues. V was clipped by 2 bases and J by 1 base; unmatched bases: 3. Germline V gene data show CDR1 as SEHNR and CDR2 as FQNEAQ (reference sequence).

V is TRBV5-1 and J is TRBJ2-7; possible D gene TRBD2, 6 bases. Germline-derived CDR1 and CDR2 are SGHRS and YFSETQ. V was pared by 4 bases and J by 2 bases, with 13 bases between. There are 14 residues in the CDR3. The CDR3 spells CASSLRDGTYEQYF. DNA of the CDR3: TGCGCCAGCAGCCTGCGGGACGGTACCTACGAGCAGTACTTC.

The chain combines TRBV27 with TRBJ2-7; 7 positions match TRBD1. V lost 2 bases, J lost 3 bases, and 1 base stayed unmatched. The CDR3 runs to 13 residues. CDR1 MNHEY and CDR2 SMNVEV come from the germline V gene (reference sequence). In nucleotides, the CDR3 is TGTGCCAGCAGTTTAGGGACAGTCTACGAGCAGTACTTC. Its protein product is CASSLGTVYEQYF.

The CDR3 nucleotides read TGTGCCAGCAGCCATAGGGGGACTGGGGCCAACGTCCTGACTTTC. Translated: CASSHRGTGANVLTF. This chain connects TRBV11-2 to TRBJ2-6; a possible D gene is TRBD1 (6 bases). CDR3 length: 15 residues. Germline V CDR1 and CDR2: SGHAT, FQNNGV. The V gene lost 5 bases and the J gene lost 2 bases, with 10 bases spanning the gap.

In regard to this clone: The identical CDR3 is also encoded by other nucleotide sequences in the sample. This chain links TRBV18 with TRBJ1-4, with D possibly TRBD1 on 5 matching bases. The CDR3 is made up of 15 amino acids. Trimming stripped 4 bases from V and 3 bases from J, with 12 bases between. Looked up from germline, CDR1 is KGHSH and CDR2 is LQKENI. The CDR3 loop reads CASSLPGRANEKLFF. CDR3 DNA: TGTGCCAGCTCACTTCCAGGGAGGGCTAATGAAAAACTGTTTTTT. Full variable domain (outside the CDR3, taken from reference TRBV18 and TRBJ1-4): NAGVMQNPRHLVRRRGQEARLRCSPMKGHSHVYWYRQLPEEGLKFMVYLQKENIIDESGMPKERFSAEFPKEGPSILRIQQVVRGDSAAYFCASSLPGRANEKLFFGSGTQLSVL.

The chain uses TRBV6-1 and TRBJ1-2; possible D gene TRBD1, 5 bases. V lost 9 bases and J 4 bases, leaving 12 bases between the germline ends. This CDR3 has 12 residues. Germline lookup yields CDR1 MNHNS and CDR2 SASEGT. CDR3: CASTGTGYGYTF. The CDR3 nucleotides read TGTGCCAGTACCGGGACTGGCTATGGCTACACCTTC.

The V call is TRBV15, the J call TRBJ2-5; TRBD2 agrees at 12 bases. The V gene's germline CDR1 is LNHNV and CDR2 YYDKDF (reference sequence). There are 18 residues in the CDR3. J gave up 5 bases and V 0 bases, and 10 bases lay outside the gene matches. The CDR3 DNA follows: TGTGCCACCAGCAGAGATCCCCGACTAGCGGGGGCTCAGGAGACCCAGTACTTC. Encoded protein: CATSRDPRLAGAQETQYF.

This clone came up a few times. One end of the junction varies from germline; a read error may be responsible. The V gene is TRBV7-9, the J gene TRBJ2-2; the D is unclear. Germline loops: CDR1 SEHNR, CDR2 FQNEAQ (reference sequence). CDR3 length: 12 amino acids. The CDR3 region has the DNA TGTTCCAGCAGCCCCGAGGCCGGGGAGCTGTTTTTT. Protein sequence: CSSSPEAGELFF. Drawing the rest from reference TRBV7-9 and TRBJ2-2, the complete variable domain is DTGVSQNPRHKITKRGQNVTFRCDPISEHNRLYWYRQTLGQGPEFLTYFQNEAQLEKSRLLSDRFSAERPKGSFSTLEIQRTEQGDSAMYLCSSSPEAGELFFGEGSRLTVL.

The chain carries TRBV9 and TRBJ2-1; 8 bases are shared with TRBD2. Trimming at V came to 0 bases and at J to 8 bases, leaving 19 bases not matched to a gene. The CDR3 consists of 19 residues. Germline assignment: CDR1 SGDLS and CDR2 YYNGEE. CDR3 protein: CASSVASGLAGLREDEQFF. In DNA form, the CDR3 reads TGTGCCAGCAGCGTAGCGTCCGGGCTAGCGGGTCTACGCGAGGATGAGCAGTTCTTC. The variable domain in full, with the rest retrieved from reference TRBV9 and TRBJ2-1, is DSGVTQTPKHLITATGQRVTLRCSPRSGDLSVYWYQQSLDQGLQFLIQYYNGEERAKGNILERFSAQQFPDLHSELNLSSLELGDSALYFCASSVASGLAGLREDEQFFGPGTRLTVL.

The CDR3 DNA is TGCGCCAGCAGCCAGGAGGGGGAGACCCAGTACTTC. It encodes CASSQEGETQYF. The chain is built from TRBV4-3 and TRBJ2-5; D perhaps matches TRBD2 (6 bases). V shed 3 bases and J shed 5 bases, with 7 bases lying between them. Germline V lookup: CDR1 LGHNA, CDR2 YSLEER. The CDR3 covers 12 residues.

J is TRBJ1-4 and V is TRBV11-2; D remains unclear. Germline V gene data show CDR1 as SGHAT and CDR2 as FQNNGV. This CDR3 has 17 amino acids. Trimming removed 5 bases at V and 8 bases at J, with 24 bases between. CDR3 loop: CASSLRPRAERREKLFF. In DNA form, the CDR3 reads TGTGCCAGCAGCCTAAGGCCTAGGGCGGAGCGGCGAGAAAAACTGTTTTTT. Full variable domain (outside the CDR3, taken from reference TRBV11-2 and TRBJ1-4): EAGVAQSPRYKIIEKRQSVAFWCNPISGHATLYWYQQILGQGPKLLIQFQNNGVVDDSQLPKDRFSAERLKGVDSTLKIQPAKLEDSAVYLCASSLRPRAERREKLFFGSGTQLSVL.

This chain uses TRBV5-6 with TRBJ1-5; no definite D call. The CDR3 is 15 amino acids. Germline lookup yields CDR1 SGHDT and CDR2 YYEEEE. Deletions cut 4 bases from V and 0 bases from J, with 11 bases between. Here the CDR3 DNA reads TGTGCCAGCAGCGAGGGAGAGTATAGCAATCAGCCCCAGCATTTT. Amino acids: CASSEGEYSNQPQHF.

V usage is TRBV25-1 and J usage is TRBJ2-1; D ambiguous. This CDR3 comprises 15 residues. Germline values: CDR1 MGHDK, CDR2 SYGVNS. V gave up 4 bases and J gave up 6 bases, with 16 bases separating them. The CDR3 nucleotides are TGTGCCAGCAGTGCCCCGCGAGAGAACTTCAATGAGCAGTTCTTC. Residues: CASSAPRENFNEQFF. The whole variable domain, filled in from reference TRBV25-1 and TRBJ2-1, reads EADIYQTPRYLVIGTGKKITLECSQTMGHDKMYWYQQDPGMELHLIHYSYGVNSTEKGDLSSESTVSRIRTEHFPLTLESARPSHTSQYLCASSAPRENFNEQFFGPGTRLTVL.

The chain carries TRBV6-6 and TRBJ2-1, with 13 positions matching TRBD2. Losses at the gene ends were 6 bases for V and 9 bases for J; bases not matched to a gene: 11. The CDR3 consists of 16 residues. Germline V lookup: CDR1 MNHNY, CDR2 SVGAGI (reference sequence). CDR3 in amino acids: CASSQGLAGSRVEQFF. DNA for the CDR3: TGTGCCAGCAGCCAGGGACTAGCGGGAAGTAGGGTTGAGCAGTTCTTC.

This chain joins TRBV7-2 and TRBJ1-3; D is unresolved. This CDR3 is built from 12 residues. CDR1 is SGHTA, CDR2 FQGNSA, per germline. V was cut by 5 bases and J by 4 bases, with 6 bases left in between. CDR3 nucleotide sequence: TGTGCCAGCAGCAGCCGGGGAAACACCATATATTTT. This sequence encodes CASSSRGNTIYF.

The rearrangement links TRBV25-1 to TRBJ1-4; D uncertain. The ends were cut back, 4 bases at V and 0 bases at J, with 9 bases in the middle. Germline CDR1 MGHDK, CDR2 SYGVNS. The CDR3 is made up of 15 amino acids. As DNA, the CDR3 is TGTGCCAGCAGTGCCCCGGGTGCAACTAATGAAAAACTGTTTTTT. Its protein product is CASSAPGATNEKLFF.

This clone appeared a few times. The chain couples TRBV30 to TRBJ1-2; TRBD1 aligns across 7 bases. In germline, CDR1 is GTSNPN, CDR2 SVGIG (reference sequence). V lost 2 bases and J lost 4; bases outside the gene matches: 13. This CDR3 has 16 residues. The CDR3 reads CAWSPTGTAMIYGYTF. In DNA form, the CDR3 reads TGTGCCTGGAGTCCGACCGGGACAGCGATGATCTATGGCTACACCTTC.

The rearrangement joins TRBV30 to TRBJ2-3; TRBD1 aligns across 7 bases. Losses at the gene ends were 2 bases for V and 4 bases for J; bases not matched to a gene: 9. The germline CDR1 and CDR2 sequences are GTSNPN and SVGIG (reference sequence). This CDR3 is built from 15 residues. The CDR3, as DNA: TGTGCCTGGAGTCGGGTTGCAGGGGGATCAGATACGCAGTATTTT. Amino acids: CAWSRVAGGSDTQYF.